The 24 T cell receptor beta chains listed next were all sequenced from one sample in a study of cytomegalovirus exposure and HLA in healthy donors listed by TCRdb under 2017. Library preparation used the immunoSEQ multiplex PCR assay. Not all clones reach the TCRdb copy of this immuneACCESS table, which keeps in-frame sequences only. Checked studies attribute under half of the gap to unresolved V genes and leave the rest unexplained. A total of 140,000 or so clones appear in this sample, roughly nine tenths of them only once. About 0.64% of the sample goes to the ten largest clones. The sequenced sample was PBMCs. Receptors originate from a man younger than 35 in good health and CMV-seronegative.

This chain connects TRBV28 to TRBJ2-3, with TRBD2 identical over 9 bases. CDR3 length: 15 amino acids. CDR1 is MDHEN, CDR2 SYDVKM, per germline. Trimming removed 6 bases from V and 2 bases from J; junction bases left unmatched: 6. CDR3 loop: CASSRGGDYTDTQYF. CDR3 nucleotides: TGTGCCAGCAGCCGCGGGGGGGATTACACAGATACGCAGTATTTT.

The chain couples TRBV19 to TRBJ2-5; TRBD1 aligns across 9 bases. CDR3 length: 15 amino acids. The V gene end was trimmed by 3 bases and the J gene end by 0 bases; junction bases not matched to a gene: 2. Germline values: CDR1 LNHDA, CDR2 SQIVND (reference sequence). This CDR3 reads CASSIGTGYQETQYF. CDR3 DNA: TGTGCCAGTAGTATTGGGACAGGGTACCAAGAGACCCAGTACTTC.

Here the CDR3 DNA reads TGTGCCAGCAGTAAGACTAGCGGGGATCTCTTTGAGCAGTTCTTC. It specifies CASSKTSGDLFEQFF. The V call is TRBV6-4, the J call TRBJ2-1; 11 nucleotides match TRBD2. From germline, CDR1 is MRHNA and CDR2 SNTAGT. With V trimmed by 5 bases and J by 9 bases, 9 bases remained unmatched. The CDR3 consists of 15 residues.

The chain links TRBV6-5 to TRBJ2-7; 7 bases agree with TRBD1. Germline CDR1 and CDR2: MNHEY and SVGAGI. There are 15 residues in the CDR3. Trimming at V came to 5 bases and at J to 1 base, leaving 8 bases not matched to a gene. As DNA, the CDR3 is TGTGCCAGCAGTCCAGACAGGGTTGTATCCTACGAGCAGTACTTC. Translating it yields CASSPDRVVSYEQYF.

Remarks on this clone: Other DNA sequences from this sample encode an identical CDR3 as well. The genes are TRBV30 and TRBJ1-5; the D gene is possibly TRBD1 (6 bases). V was clipped by 3 bases and J by 4 bases, with 10 bases between them. From germline, CDR1 is GTSNPN and CDR2 SVGIG (reference sequence). This CDR3 has 13 residues. CDR3 sequence: CAWSPTGNQPQHF. In nucleotides, the CDR3 is TGTGCCTGGAGCCCAACAGGGAATCAGCCCCAGCATTTT.

The chain joins TRBV5-6 to TRBJ1-1, with a weak D call TRBD1 (5 bases). Trimming took off 0 bases at V and 2 bases at J, with 11 bases between the two ends. The length of the CDR3 is 15 residues. Germline values: CDR1 SGHDT, CDR2 YYEEEE. CDR3 nucleotides: TGTGCCAGCAGCTTGGGTTGGACATTAAACACTGAAGCTTTCTTT. Translated, it gives CASSLGWTLNTEAFF.

The chain recombines TRBV7-9 with TRBJ1-1; D unclear. The CDR3 sequence is 13 residues long. Germline V CDR1 and CDR2: SEHNR, FQNEAQ (reference sequence). V lost 3 bases and J lost 4, with 9 bases in between. The CDR3: CASSLRSATEAFF. DNA of the CDR3: TGTGCCAGCAGCTTGAGAAGTGCCACTGAAGCTTTCTTT. Filled out from reference TRBV7-9 and TRBJ1-1, the complete variable domain reads DTGVSQNPRHKITKRGQNVTFRCDPISEHNRLYWYRQTLGQGPEFLTYFQNEAQLEKSRLLSDRFSAERPKGSFSTLEIQRTEQGDSAMYLCASSLRSATEAFFGQGTRLTVV.

Comment on this clone: Other nucleotide sequences from this sample produce the same CDR3. The rearrangement joins TRBV9 to TRBJ2-5; D is possibly TRBD1 (5 bases). Germline CDR1 is SGDLS and CDR2 is YYNGEE. This CDR3 region has 12 residues. Trimming took off 3 bases at V and 4 bases at J, with 7 bases between the two ends. The CDR3 protein is CASSGQGETQYF. The DNA of the CDR3 is TGTGCCAGCAGCGGCCAGGGAGAGACCCAGTACTTC.

This clone was counted once. The chain has TRBV25-1 and TRBJ2-5, with a weak D call TRBD2 (6 bases). The CDR3 extends over 15 amino acids. Germline CDR1 and CDR2: MGHDK and SYGVNS. The V and J ends lost 0 bases and 7 bases respectively, with 15 bases between them. DNA for the CDR3: TGTGCCAGCAGTGAATATACTGGGGGGAAGGGGACCCAGTACTTC. Protein: CASSEYTGGKGTQYF. The variable domain in full, with the rest retrieved from reference TRBV25-1 and TRBJ2-5, is EADIYQTPRYLVIGTGKKITLECSQTMGHDKMYWYQQDPGMELHLIHYSYGVNSTEKGDLSSESTVSRIRTEHFPLTLESARPSHTSQYLCASSEYTGGKGTQYFGPGTRLLVL.

The V gene is TRBV6-1, the J gene TRBJ1-6, with D uncertain. V lost 1 base and J lost 6, with 10 bases in between. CDR1 and CDR2 from the germline V gene are MNHNS and SASEGT. The CDR3 consists of 15 residues. The CDR3 sequence: CASSEEVRPNSPLHF. The CDR3 nucleotides read TGTGCCAGCAGTGAAGAGGTCAGGCCTAATTCACCCCTCCACTTT.

The chain is built from TRBV5-1 and TRBJ2-7; maybe TRBD1 (6 bases). Germline V gene data show CDR1 as SGHRS and CDR2 as YFSETQ. V gave up 4 bases and J gave up 0 bases, with 11 bases separating them. The CDR3 extends over 14 amino acids. CDR3 DNA: TGCGCCAGCAGCACCGGGACAAACTCCTACGAGCAGTACTTC. This translates into CASSTGTNSYEQYF.

This sequence joins TRBV21-1 and TRBJ2-7; the listed D gene, TRBD1, was not tested against the DNA. TRBV21-1 is deemed a pseudogene. This CDR3 contains 16 residues. The CDR3 spells CATHPTGNNRTYEQYF. As DNA, the CDR3 is TGTGCCACCCACCCGACAGGCAACAATAGAACCTACGAGCAGTACTTC.

The chain links TRBV11-3 to TRBJ2-5; a weak D match, TRBD1 (6 bases). Germline loops: CDR1 SGHNT, CDR2 YENEEA. CDR3 size: 13 residues. Deletions cut 5 bases from V and 3 bases from J, with 10 bases between. CDR3 loop: CASSPRQEETQYF. CDR3 coding DNA: TGTGCCAGCAGCCCGCGACAGGAAGAGACCCAGTACTTC.

The chain has TRBV9 and TRBJ1-4, with TRBD1 as a possible D gene (5 bases). Germline V gene data show CDR1 as SGDLS and CDR2 as YYNGEE. CDR3 length: 15 amino acids. Trimming removed 4 bases from V and 5 bases from J, with 15 bases in between. CDR3 sequence reads: CASSPEQVMNEKLFF. The CDR3 nucleotides are TGTGCCAGCAGCCCGGAACAGGTGATGAATGAAAAACTGTTTTTT.

This clone has a single count. V usage is TRBV7-7 and J usage is TRBJ2-5; TRBD2 aligns across 7 bases. Losses at the gene ends were 8 bases for V and 7 bases for J; bases not matched to a gene: 7. CDR3 length: 12 amino acids. The V gene's germline CDR1 is SSHAT and CDR2 FNYEAQ (reference sequence). CDR3 sequence reads: CASESGGGTQYF. The CDR3 nucleotides read TGTGCCAGCGAGTCGGGAGGTGGGACCCAGTACTTC.

DNA for the CDR3: TGCGCCAGCAGGGACACCACCAAGAACACCGGGGAGCTGTTTTTT. This codes for CASRDTTKNTGELFF. This chain uses TRBV10-1 with TRBJ2-2; D might be TRBD1 (5 bases). Germline CDR1 reads WNHNN; CDR2 reads SYGVQD (reference sequence). The CDR3 extends over 15 amino acids. V gave up 6 bases and J gave up 1 base, with 12 bases separating them.

The gene calls are TRBV6-5 and TRBJ1-1; 7 bases are shared with TRBD1. The CDR3 is 15 amino acids. Germline CDR1 and CDR2: MNHEY and SVGAGI. J lost 5 bases, V lost 2 bases, and 8 bases had no gene match. CDR3 nucleotides: TGTGCCAGCAGTTACACCCGACAGGGTGGAACTGAAGCTTTCTTT. Translation: CASSYTRQGGTEAFF.

The J gene is TRBJ2-7, the V gene TRBV19, with D possibly TRBD2 on 7 matching bases. Looked up from germline, CDR1 is LNHDA and CDR2 is SQIVND (reference sequence). This CDR3 has 14 residues. Trimming left V 3 bases short and J 4 bases short, with 13 bases between. CDR3 DNA sequence: TGTGCCAGTAGTATCCGGGGGGCAAGGTACGAGCAGTACTTC. Protein product: CASSIRGARYEQYF.

The chain is built from TRBV28 and TRBJ1-2; TRBD1 might be the D (5 bases). This CDR3 has 13 amino acids. Deletions cut 6 bases from V and 8 bases from J, with 16 bases between. Germline V CDR1 and CDR2: MDHEN, SYDVKM. CDR3: CASREGRGRGYTF. The CDR3 DNA sequence: TGTGCCAGCAGGGAGGGGCGCGGACGAGGCTACACCTTC.

This chain connects TRBV29-1 to TRBJ2-1; 13 bases fit TRBD2. CDR1 and CDR2 (germline): SQVTM, ANQGSEA. V dropped 6 bases and J dropped 2; count of bases not matched to a gene: 16. The CDR3 consists of 19 residues. The CDR3 nucleotides are TGCAGCGTCGTCACCATTGGACTAGCGGGGGCCCCACCCTACAATGAGCAGTTCTTC. Encoded protein: CSVVTIGLAGAPPYNEQFF.

The chain carries TRBV7-7 and TRBJ1-5; perhaps TRBD1 as D (5 bases). This CDR3 has 11 amino acids. V lost 10 bases, J lost 6 bases, and 10 bases lay in between. Germline V gene lookup returns CDR1 SSHAT and CDR2 FNYEAQ (reference sequence). The CDR3 region has the DNA TGTGCCATGGGGCGGCTTCAGCCCCAGCATTTT. It encodes CAMGRLQPQHF.

This chain connects TRBV27 to TRBJ2-1, with TRBD2 matching 11 bases. CDR1 and CDR2 from the germline V gene are MNHEY and SMNVEV (reference sequence). The CDR3 covers 15 residues. V dropped 4 bases and J dropped 7; count of bases not matched to a gene: 6. The CDR3 is CASSSGTSGGNEQFF. The CDR3 bases are TGTGCCAGCAGTTCCGGGACTAGCGGAGGGAATGAGCAGTTCTTC.

The chain couples TRBV6-6 to TRBJ2-5; TRBD2 agrees at 11 bases. This CDR3 comprises 16 residues. Germline V gene sequence: CDR1 MNHNY, CDR2 SVGAGI (reference sequence). Losses at the gene ends were 2 bases for V and 5 bases for J; bases not matched to a gene: 7. The CDR3 spells CASSYPTSGGGETQYF. The DNA for the CDR3 is TGTGCCAGCAGTTACCCCACTAGCGGGGGTGGGGAGACCCAGTACTTC.

The gene calls are TRBV9 and TRBJ1-3, with 8 nucleotides matching TRBD1. This CDR3 has 14 residues. The trim removed 0 bases at V and 8 bases at J, leaving 4 bases unmatched. Looked up from germline, CDR1 is SGDLS and CDR2 is YYNGEE. The CDR3 is CASSVEGRGHTIYF. CDR3 sequence (DNA): TGTGCCAGCAGCGTAGAAGGCAGGGGGCACACCATATATTTT. The whole variable domain, remainder taken from reference TRBV9 and TRBJ1-3, is DSGVTQTPKHLITATGQRVTLRCSPRSGDLSVYWYQQSLDQGLQFLIQYYNGEERAKGNILERFSAQQFPDLHSELNLSSLELGDSALYFCASSVEGRGHTIYFGEGSWLTVV.